The sequence of this TCR beta chain was determined in a study of patients and donors after allogeneic stem cell transplantation. V dropped 4 bases and J dropped 5; count of bases not matched to a gene: 9. The CDR3 totals 14 residues. CDR1 DFQATT and CDR2 SNEGSKA come from the germline V gene (reference sequence). One entry per CDR3 protein results from TCRdb running MiXCR on the RT-PCR reads. The profile covers about 410,000 distinct CDR3 sequences, with under 20% appearing a single time and less than 8% taken by the ten largest. The genes are TRBV20-1 and TRBJ2-3, with TRBD1 matching over 7 bases. Sequencing used blood, either unsorted or a sorted T cell fraction (not recorded which). The receptor's source is a human donor who was either an allogeneic HSCT recipient or a stem cell or donor lymphocyte infusion donor (not recorded which). It is not recorded whose cells these are; they may come from a transplant donor. The CDR3 nucleotides read TGCAGTGCTAAGGACAGGCTCCACATAGATACGCAGTATTTT. This codes for CSAKDRLHIDTQYF.